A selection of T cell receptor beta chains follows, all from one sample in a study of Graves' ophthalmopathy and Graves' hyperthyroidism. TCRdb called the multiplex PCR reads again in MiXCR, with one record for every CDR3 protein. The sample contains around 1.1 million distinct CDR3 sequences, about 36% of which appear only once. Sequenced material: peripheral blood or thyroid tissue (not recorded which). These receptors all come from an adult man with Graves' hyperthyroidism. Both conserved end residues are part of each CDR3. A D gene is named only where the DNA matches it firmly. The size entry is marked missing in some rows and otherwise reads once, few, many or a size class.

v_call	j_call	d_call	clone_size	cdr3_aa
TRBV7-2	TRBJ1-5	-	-	CASSSEFGGNQPQHF
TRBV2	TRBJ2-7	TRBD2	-	CASSEQGGNFYEQYF
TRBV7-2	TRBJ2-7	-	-	CASRPGTSPREQYF
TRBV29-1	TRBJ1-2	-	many	CSVPQSTYSLGGYTF
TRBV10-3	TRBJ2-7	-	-	CAISESTQGGYEQYF
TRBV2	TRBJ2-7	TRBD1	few	CASSEEQGDEQYF
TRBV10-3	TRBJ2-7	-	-	CAIITDLDSSYEQYF
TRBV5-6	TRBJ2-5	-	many	CASSLASEFETQYF
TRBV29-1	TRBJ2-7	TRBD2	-	CSVSSGMSYEQYF
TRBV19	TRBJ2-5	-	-	CASGPTGAQETQYF
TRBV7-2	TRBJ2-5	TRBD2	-	CASSPVGLAGGLETQYF
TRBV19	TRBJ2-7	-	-	CASSPGFDLREQYF
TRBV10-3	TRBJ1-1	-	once	CAIRRGGTEAFF
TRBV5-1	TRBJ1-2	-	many	CASSLGGRRGNGYTF
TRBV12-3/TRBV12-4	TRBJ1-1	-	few	CASSLWPGEAFF